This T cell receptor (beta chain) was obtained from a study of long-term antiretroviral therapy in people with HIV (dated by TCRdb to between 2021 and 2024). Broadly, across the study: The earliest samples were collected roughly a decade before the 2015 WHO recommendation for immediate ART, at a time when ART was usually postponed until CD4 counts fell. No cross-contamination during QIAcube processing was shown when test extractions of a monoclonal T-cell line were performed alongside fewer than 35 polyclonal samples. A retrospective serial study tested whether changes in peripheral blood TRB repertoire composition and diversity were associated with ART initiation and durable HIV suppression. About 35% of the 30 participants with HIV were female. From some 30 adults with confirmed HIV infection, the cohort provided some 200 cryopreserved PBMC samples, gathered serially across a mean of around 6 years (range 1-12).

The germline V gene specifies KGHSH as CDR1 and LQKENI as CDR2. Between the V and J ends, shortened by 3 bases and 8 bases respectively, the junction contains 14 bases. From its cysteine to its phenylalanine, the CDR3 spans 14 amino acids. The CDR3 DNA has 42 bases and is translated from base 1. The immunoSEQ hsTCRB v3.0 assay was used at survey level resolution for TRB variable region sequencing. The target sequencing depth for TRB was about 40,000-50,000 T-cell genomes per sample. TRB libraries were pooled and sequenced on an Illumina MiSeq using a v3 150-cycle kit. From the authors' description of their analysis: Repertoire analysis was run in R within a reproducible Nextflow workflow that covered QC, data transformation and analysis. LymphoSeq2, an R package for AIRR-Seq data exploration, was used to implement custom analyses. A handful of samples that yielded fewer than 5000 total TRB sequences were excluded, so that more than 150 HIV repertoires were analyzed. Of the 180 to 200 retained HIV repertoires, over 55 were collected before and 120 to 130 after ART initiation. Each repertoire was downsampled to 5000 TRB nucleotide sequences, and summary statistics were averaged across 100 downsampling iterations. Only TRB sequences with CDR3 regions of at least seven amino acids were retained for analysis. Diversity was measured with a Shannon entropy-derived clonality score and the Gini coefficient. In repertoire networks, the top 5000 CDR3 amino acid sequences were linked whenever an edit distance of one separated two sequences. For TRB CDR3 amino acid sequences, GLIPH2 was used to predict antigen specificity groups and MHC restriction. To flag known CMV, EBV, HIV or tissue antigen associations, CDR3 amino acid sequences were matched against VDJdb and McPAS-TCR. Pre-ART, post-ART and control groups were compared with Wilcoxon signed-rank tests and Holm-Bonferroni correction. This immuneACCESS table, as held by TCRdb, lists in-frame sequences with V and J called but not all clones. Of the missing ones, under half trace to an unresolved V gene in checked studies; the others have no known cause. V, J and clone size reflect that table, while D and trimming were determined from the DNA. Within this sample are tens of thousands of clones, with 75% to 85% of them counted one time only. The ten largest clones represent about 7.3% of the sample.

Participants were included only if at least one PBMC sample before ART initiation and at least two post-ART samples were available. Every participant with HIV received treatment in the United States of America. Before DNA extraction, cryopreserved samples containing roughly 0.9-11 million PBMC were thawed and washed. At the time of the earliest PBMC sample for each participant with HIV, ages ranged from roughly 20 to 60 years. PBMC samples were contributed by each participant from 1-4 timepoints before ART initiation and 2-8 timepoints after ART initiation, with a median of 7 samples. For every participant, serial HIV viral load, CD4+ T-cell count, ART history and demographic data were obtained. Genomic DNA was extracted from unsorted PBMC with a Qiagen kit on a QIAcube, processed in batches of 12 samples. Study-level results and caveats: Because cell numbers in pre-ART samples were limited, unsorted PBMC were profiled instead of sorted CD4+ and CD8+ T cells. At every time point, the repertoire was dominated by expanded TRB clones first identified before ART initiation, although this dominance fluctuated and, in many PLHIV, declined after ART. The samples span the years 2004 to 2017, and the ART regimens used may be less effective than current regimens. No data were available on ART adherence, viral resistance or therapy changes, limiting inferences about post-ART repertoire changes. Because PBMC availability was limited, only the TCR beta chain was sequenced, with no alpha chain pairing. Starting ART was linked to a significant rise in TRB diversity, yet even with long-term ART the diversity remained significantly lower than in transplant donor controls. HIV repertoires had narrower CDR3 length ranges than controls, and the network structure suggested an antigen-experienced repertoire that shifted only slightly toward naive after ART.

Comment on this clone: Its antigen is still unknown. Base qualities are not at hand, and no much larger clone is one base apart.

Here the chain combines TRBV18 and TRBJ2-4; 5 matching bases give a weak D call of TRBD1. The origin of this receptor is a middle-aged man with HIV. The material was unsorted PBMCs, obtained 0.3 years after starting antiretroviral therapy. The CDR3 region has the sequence CASSPDTLTDIQYF. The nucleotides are TGTGCCAGCTCACCGGACACGCTTACGGACATTCAGTACTTC. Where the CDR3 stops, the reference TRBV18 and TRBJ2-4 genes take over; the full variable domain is NAGVMQNPRHLVRRRGQEARLRCSPMKGHSHVYWYRQLPEEGLKFMVYLQKENIIDESGMPKERFSAEFPKEGPSILRIQQVVRGDSAAYFCASSPDTLTDIQYFGAGTRLSVL.